The 32 T cell receptor beta chains below were found in one sample sequenced in a study of tumour-infiltrating T cells in Burkitt lymphoma. Only in-frame clones appear in the TCRdb table, and some are missing; sequencing was by immunoSEQ multiplex PCR. Of approximately 4,200 clones detected, around 14% appear once; the ten largest clones hold about 20%. What was sequenced was tumor tissue. The receptors shown here come from a human donor with Burkitt lymphoma.

This clone showed up just a few times. V is TRBV10-3 and J is TRBJ2-7, with 9 nucleotides matching TRBD1. The CDR3 has 14 residues. In germline, CDR1 is ENHRY, CDR2 SYGVKD. The V segment lost 4 bases and the J segment 4 bases; nucleotides outside the gene matches: 5. DNA of the CDR3: TGTGCCATCAGTGGGGACAGGGTTTTGTACGAGCAGTACTTC. It encodes CAISGDRVLYEQYF.

V gene TRBV27 combines with J gene TRBJ1-1, with a tentative D call TRBD1 (5 bases). V was pared by 7 bases and J by 7 bases, with 25 bases between. This CDR3 contains 16 residues. Germline CDR1 and CDR2: MNHEY and SMNVEV (reference sequence). CDR3 nucleotide sequence: TGTGCCAGCAACCTTAGGGGCTCGCCCGTTATTGGTGAAGCTTTCTTT. Residues: CASNLRGSPVIGEAFF.

The rearrangement links TRBV5-1 to TRBJ1-2, with 10 positions matching TRBD1. There are 17 residues in the CDR3. V was clipped by 0 bases and J by 4 bases; unmatched bases: 9. CDR1 SGHRS and CDR2 YFSETQ come from the germline V gene. The DNA for the CDR3 is TGCGCCAGCAGCTTGGGCACCGGGACAGGGGCCGGCTATGGCTACACCTTC. Translating it yields CASSLGTGTGAGYGYTF.

This chain connects TRBV4-1 to TRBJ2-7; unclear D gene. Germline CDR1 MGHRA, CDR2 YSYEKL. The ends were cut back, 3 bases at V and 3 bases at J, with 15 bases in the middle. The CDR3 is made up of 15 amino acids. This CDR3 is CASSHGPKKVYEQYF. DNA of the CDR3: TGCGCCAGCAGCCACGGACCCAAAAAGGTCTACGAGCAGTACTTC.

The rearrangement links TRBV4-1 to TRBJ1-3; D uncertain. The germline V gene has CDR1 MGHRA and CDR2 YSYEKL. The CDR3 contains 17 residues. V was pared by 2 bases and J by 0 bases, with 14 bases between. The CDR3 DNA reads as TGCGCCAGCAGCCAATACTACCAGGAGAGCTCTGGAAACACCATATATTTT. Translated: CASSQYYQESSGNTIYF.

Only a few counts were recorded for this clone. The V and J genes are TRBV5-4 and TRBJ2-2; TRBD2 might be the D (5 bases). V lost 0 bases and J lost 5, with 11 bases in between. The CDR3 consists of 15 residues. CDR1 is SGHNT, CDR2 YYREEE, per germline (reference sequence). The CDR3 nucleotides are TGTGCCAGCAGCTTGGGGAGGAGTGTTACCGGGGAGCTGTTTTTT. Amino acid sequence: CASSLGRSVTGELFF.

This clone was counted a few times. The CDR3 reads CASSKVYSNQPQHF. In DNA, the CDR3 is TGTGCCAGTAGTAAAGTCTATAGCAATCAGCCCCAGCATTTT. The chain uses TRBV19 and TRBJ1-5; D is uncertain. Germline CDR1 is LNHDA and CDR2 is SQIVND (reference sequence). The length of the CDR3 is 14 residues. Trimming removed 4 bases from V and 0 bases from J, with 7 bases in between.

A few counts support this clone. V usage is TRBV5-1 and J usage is TRBJ2-1; the match to TRBD2 covers 13 bases. After removal of 3 bases from V and 0 bases from J, the junction contained 6 bases not matched to a gene. The CDR3 is made up of 18 amino acids. CDR1 SGHRS and CDR2 YFSETQ come from the germline V gene. CDR3 nucleotides: TGCGCCAGCAGCTCAGGGACTAGCGGGGCGAGCTCCTACAATGAGCAGTTCTTC. Protein: CASSSGTSGASSYNEQFF.

The V and J genes are TRBV28 and TRBJ2-1, with 9 bases lining up with TRBD1. Germline V lookup: CDR1 MDHEN, CDR2 SYDVKM. CDR3 length: 20 residues. Trimming at V came to 3 bases and at J to 0 bases, leaving 15 bases not matched to a gene. The CDR3 protein is CASSFNRGLAKGSSYNEQFF. CDR3 bases: TGTGCCAGCAGTTTCAACAGGGGGCTAGCAAAGGGGAGCTCCTACAATGAGCAGTTCTTC.

This clone appeared a few times. The V call is TRBV30, the J call TRBJ2-5; TRBD1 aligns across 8 bases. The V segment lost 3 bases and the J segment 2 bases; nucleotides outside the gene matches: 2. CDR1 and CDR2 from the germline V gene are GTSNPN and SVGIG (reference sequence). This CDR3 comprises 13 residues. The CDR3 coding sequence is TGTGCCTGGAGCGGGACAGGACAAGAGACCCAGTACTTC. Translation gives CAWSGTGQETQYF.

CDR3 in amino acids: CASSRGTADVNTEAFF. DNA of the CDR3: TGTGCCAGCAGCCGAGGGACAGCAGACGTGAACACTGAAGCTTTCTTT. V usage is TRBV7-9 and J usage is TRBJ1-1; TRBD1 matches at 7 bases. The J segment lost 0 bases and the V segment lost 5 bases, leaving 9 bases of the junction unmatched. The germline V gene encodes CDR1 SEHNR and CDR2 FQNEAQ (reference sequence). The CDR3 is 16 residues long.

This chain connects TRBV5-1 to TRBJ1-1, with D perhaps matching TRBD1 (5 bases). The CDR3 is made up of 15 amino acids. V lost 3 bases and J 2 bases, leaving 14 bases between the germline ends. Germline CDR1 SGHRS, CDR2 YFSETQ. In DNA, the CDR3 is TGCGCCAGCAGCTCTGGGGGGGGGTTTAACACTGAAGCTTTCTTT. Encoded protein: CASSSGGGFNTEAFF.

The chain links TRBV19 to TRBJ2-5; 9 bases are a match to TRBD2. V was pared by 0 bases and J by 2 bases, with 4 bases of the junction left unmatched. Looked up from germline, CDR1 is LNHDA and CDR2 is SQIVND (reference sequence). CDR3 length: 16 residues. CDR3 DNA: TGTGCCAGTAGTATAGAAGCTAGCGGGATACAAGAGACCCAGTACTTC. It yields the protein CASSIEASGIQETQYF.

The chain couples TRBV10-3 to TRBJ1-2, with a weak D call TRBD1 (6 bases). Germline CDR1 is ENHRY and CDR2 is SYGVKD. V lost 6 bases and J lost 0, with 8 bases in between. This CDR3 has 13 amino acids. CDR3 nucleotides: TGTGCCATCAGGGACAGAGCTAACTATGGCTACACCTTC. This translates into CAIRDRANYGYTF.

The CDR3 is CAISTQGREQYF. The CDR3 nucleotides are TGTGCCATCAGTACACAGGGGAGAGAGCAGTACTTC. The genes are TRBV10-3 and TRBJ2-7, with 7 bases aligning to TRBD1. The junction had 5 bases not matched to a gene; V was cut back by 5 bases and J by 7 bases. Germline V gives CDR1 ENHRY, CDR2 SYGVKD. The CDR3 consists of 12 residues.

The V and J genes are TRBV9 and TRBJ2-7, with D possibly being TRBD1 or TRBD2 (6 bases each). The germline V gene has CDR1 SGDLS and CDR2 YYNGEE. This CDR3 contains 13 residues. Trimming stripped 2 bases from V and 7 bases from J, with 13 bases between. CDR3 loop: CASSVHRAGEQYF. CDR3 coding DNA: TGTGCCAGCAGCGTGCACAGGGCGGGAGAGCAGTACTTC.

With regard to this clone: At one boundary the junction diverges from the germline segment, which might be a read error. The chain employs TRBV29-1 and TRBJ1-2, with D tentatively TRBD1 (6 bases). The CDR3 covers 12 residues. CDR1 is SQVTM, CDR2 ANQGSEA, per germline. As DNA, the CDR3 is TGCAGCGTTGAGGGGGGCTTCTATGACTACACCTTC. It translates to CSVEGGFYDYTF.

This clone was detected only a few times. The V call is TRBV19, the J call TRBJ1-5; 8 bases are a match to TRBD1. Germline-derived CDR1 and CDR2 are LNHDA and SQIVND (reference sequence). V was pared by 3 bases and J by 4 bases, with 5 bases of the junction left unmatched. There are 15 residues in the CDR3. Written as DNA, the CDR3 is TGTGCCAGTAGTATCTCAAGGACAGGGAATCAGCCCCAGCATTTT. Its protein product is CASSISRTGNQPQHF.

The V and J genes are TRBV14 and TRBJ1-1, with TRBD1 matching over 8 bases. V trimming: 1 base; J trimming: 1 base; junction bases outside the gene matches: 5. The CDR3 is 16 amino acids. Germline V gives CDR1 SGHDN, CDR2 FVKESK. In DNA form, the CDR3 reads TGTGCCAGCAGCCAAGTTTCAGGGGGCGCGAACACTGAAGCTTTCTTT. Translating it yields CASSQVSGGANTEAFF.

The chain recombines TRBV6-6 with TRBJ1-2, with no clear D. Trimming took off 5 bases at V and 7 bases at J, with 17 bases between the two ends. Germline values: CDR1 MNHNY, CDR2 SVGAGI (reference sequence). There are 14 residues in the CDR3. The CDR3 sequence is CASSPLGPEGGYTF. The CDR3 DNA reads TGTGCCAGCAGTCCCCTCGGGCCCGAGGGTGGCTACACCTTC.

This clone turned up a few times. The rearrangement uses TRBV10-3 and TRBJ2-7, with TRBD1 identical over 7 bases. Trimming removed 10 bases from V and 4 bases from J; junction bases left unmatched: 10. The CDR3 runs 13 residues. Per the germline V gene, CDR1 is ENHRY and CDR2 is SYGVKD. CDR3 nucleotides: TGTGCCACGGCACAGGGGTCGGGGTACGAGCAGTACTTC. Translation gives CATAQGSGYEQYF.

This clone was seen a handful of times. V is TRBV27 and J is TRBJ2-1; the D is unclear. In germline, CDR1 is MNHEY, CDR2 SMNVEV (reference sequence). The CDR3 is 12 residues long. Trimming removed 2 bases from V and 10 bases from J, with 9 bases in between. The CDR3 DNA reads TGTGCCAGCAGTTTAAGGCTAGACGAGCAGTTCTTC. It codes for CASSLRLDEQFF.

The genes are TRBV6-5 and TRBJ1-6; D is perhaps TRBD1 (5 bases). Germline values: CDR1 MNHEY, CDR2 SVGAGI. The CDR3 is 14 amino acids. V lost 7 bases to trimming and J lost 7 bases, with 14 bases between them. CDR3 region: CASTRGSRNSPLHF. In DNA form, the CDR3 reads TGTGCCAGCACCCGGGGGTCTCGGAATTCACCCCTCCACTTT.

Only a few counts were recorded for this clone. The sample carries other DNA sequences with the same CDR3. The genes are TRBV2 and TRBJ2-5; D may be TRBD1 (6 bases). Trimming took off 6 bases at V and 0 bases at J, with 17 bases between the two ends. CDR1 SNHLY and CDR2 FYNNEI come from the germline V gene. This CDR3 contains 16 residues. The CDR3 loop is CASRPQGPRYQETQYF. The CDR3, as DNA: TGTGCCAGCAGACCGCAGGGGCCCCGGTACCAAGAGACCCAGTACTTC.

V and J are TRBV19 and TRBJ2-1; the match to TRBD2 covers 12 bases. With 5 bases clipped from V and 7 bases from J, the junction kept 9 bases outside the gene matches. The CDR3 is 16 amino acids. Germline values: CDR1 LNHDA, CDR2 SQIVND (reference sequence). In DNA, the CDR3 is TGTGCCAGTAGTTTATGGACTAGCGGGGCGACTAATGAGCAGTTCTTC. As protein: CASSLWTSGATNEQFF.

This clone was counted only a few times. The CDR3 sequence is CASSQRGRNEQFF. CDR3 in DNA: TGTGCCAGCAGCCAAAGAGGGCGGAATGAGCAGTTCTTC. The chain employs TRBV14 and TRBJ2-1; tentatively, D is TRBD2 (5 bases). This CDR3 is built from 13 residues. CDR1 SGHDN and CDR2 FVKESK come from the germline V gene. Between the trimmed V and J ends, which lost 2 bases and 7 bases, there was a span of 9 bases.

In this sample, this clone turned up once. This chain joins TRBV11-2 and TRBJ2-1; 10 bases are shared with TRBD2. Germline V gives CDR1 SGHAT, CDR2 FQNNGV. The ends lost 5 bases at V and 4 bases at J; junction bases unmatched: 5. The CDR3 contains 15 residues. The CDR3 region has the DNA TGTGCCAGCAGCCAACTAGCGGGACCATACAATGAGCAGTTCTTC. The encoded protein is CASSQLAGPYNEQFF.

This clone was found a few times. The chain uses TRBV15 and TRBJ1-4; TRBD1 might be the D (6 bases). This CDR3 comprises 16 residues. V dropped 1 base and J dropped 8 bases, with 17 bases sitting between them. Per the germline V gene, CDR1 is LNHNV and CDR2 is YYDKDF (reference sequence). CDR3 sequence (DNA): TGTGCCACCAGCAGAGGCAGGACAGCCATCCCCGAAAAACTGTTTTTT. Protein sequence: CATSRGRTAIPEKLFF.

The gene calls are TRBV5-4 and TRBJ1-1, with 8 nucleotides matching TRBD1. Per the germline V gene, CDR1 is SGHNT and CDR2 is YYREEE (reference sequence). V shed 0 bases and J 8 bases; nucleotides not matched to a gene: 9. This CDR3 region has 15 residues. The CDR3 is CASSLVGTGGTEAFF. Written as DNA, the CDR3 is TGTGCCAGCAGCTTGGTTGGGACAGGCGGCACCGAAGCTTTCTTT.

In its sample, this clone was seen a few times. This chain uses TRBV28 with TRBJ1-1, with 9 nucleotides matching TRBD1. Germline loops: CDR1 MDHEN, CDR2 SYDVKM. V shed 6 bases and J 6 bases; nucleotides not matched to a gene: 5. This CDR3 region has 13 residues. The CDR3 DNA reads as TGTGCCAGCAGCACAGGACAGGGGCCTGAAGCTTTCTTT. It is translated as CASSTGQGPEAFF.

This clone was seen only a few times. V and J are TRBV6-6 and TRBJ2-1; perhaps TRBD2 as D (5 bases). Looked up from germline, CDR1 is MNHNY and CDR2 is SVGAGI (reference sequence). The CDR3 spans 12 residues. Trimming took 11 bases from V and 7 from J, leaving 15 bases between them. The CDR3 sequence is CACGLFSNEQFF. The CDR3 DNA follows: TGTGCCTGCGGGCTTTTCTCTAATGAGCAGTTCTTC.

This chain links TRBV5-4 with TRBJ2-5; TRBD1 might be the D (6 bases). The DNA matches TRBJ2-7 better at its end, which makes the J call doubtful. Germline CDR1 SGHNT, CDR2 YYREEE (reference sequence). This CDR3 contains 13 residues. CDR3 region: CASSLKGGYEQYF. The CDR3 DNA reads as TGTGCCAGCAGCTTGAAAGGGGGCTACGAGCAGTACTTC.